This T cell receptor beta chain was sequenced in a study of blood T cell repertoires in COVID-19. At the level of the study: COVID-19 samples collected from the United States, Italy and Spain covered acute and convalescent phases. From T cells, B-cell-depleted T cells, or PBMCs came the material, which was cDNA or gDNA.

Original handling: Amplification from reference gene primers served as the basis for estimated nucleated cell counts. Here immunoSEQ multiplex PCR was the method, and the copy in TCRdb shows in-frame clones only, minus some. For V, J and clone size, that table is used; D and trimming come from the DNA. The table lists roughly 230,000 clones, roughly 84% of them singletons. Donors were grouped by their self-reported clinical history. Germline CDR1 reads LGHDT; CDR2 reads YNNKEL (reference sequence). Trimming shortened V by 0 bases and J by 7 bases, and 21 bases separated the two germline ends. The CDR3 has 17 residues.

The rearrangement uses TRBV3-1 (or the pseudogene TRBV3-2) and TRBJ1-2; D is uncertain. The sequencing sample was made of PBMCs or T cells enriched from blood (not recorded which). The receptor was derived from a woman between 45 and 60 years old who had been exposed to COVID-19. CDR3 coding DNA: TGTGCCAGCAGCCAAGATGTTGACCCTGCTGCTGCGGGTGGCTACACCTTC. This codes for CASSQDVDPAAAGGYTF.